What follows describes a single T cell receptor beta chain. The data derive from a study of human T cells and chemical hapten exposure. Trimming left V 3 bases short and J 2 bases short, with 8 bases between. Germline V gene data show CDR1 as SNHLY and CDR2 as FYNNEI. CDR3 length: 15 residues. TCRdb reprocessed the RACE reads via MiXCR and lists one record per CDR3 protein. Of around 74,000 distinct CDR3 sequences listed, 32% are singletons. Described time point: patch test 1, 2 weeks after DPC sensitization. Treatment here: therapeutic diphenylcyclopropenone sensitization with weekly scalp DPC. The J gene is TRBJ2-6, the V gene TRBV2, with D unclear. The sample consisted of whole blood, taken in connection with sensitization to the hapten diphenylcyclopropenone (DPC). This receptor was identified in a man aged 40-49 years with alopecia areata. Some clones in this sample may be carry-over from other donors' samples. CDR3 region: CASSEQTTGANVLTF. The CDR3 coding sequence is TGTGCCAGCAGTGAGCAGACAACTGGGGCCAACGTCCTGACTTTC.